The clone carrying this T cell receptor (beta chain) has just a few counts. The data belong to a study of cytomegalovirus exposure and HLA in healthy donors. The PCR used 60 Vbeta and 13 Jbeta primers. Assay used: immunoSEQ multiplex PCR; TCRdb lists only in-frame clones, some missing. The table lists approximately 160,000 clones, more than 70% of them singletons. This CDR3 comprises 14 residues. The germline V gene encodes CDR1 SGDLS and CDR2 YYNGEE. V was pared by 0 bases and J by 2 bases, with 8 bases between. The receptor was isolated from a male donor in good health and CMV-seronegative. The source material was PBMCs. The genes are TRBV9 and TRBJ1-2, with D possibly being TRBD1 (6 bases). The CDR3 is CASSVGQGNYGYTF. The DNA for the CDR3 is TGTGCCAGCAGCGTAGGGCAGGGGAACTATGGCTACACCTTC.